This T cell receptor (beta chain) was captured by sequencing in a study of CD8 T cells in ankylosing spondylitis. Study-wide results and limits: Peripheral blood held disease-linked clones only at relatively low frequency, and these were CD8+. A TCR beta motif made of eight highly homologous variants seemed typical of ankylosing spondylitis blood.

This clonotype was detected many times. What it binds is not known. The junction differs from germline at one of its ends, possibly a read error. The CDR3 has 16 amino acids. Germline CDR1 is SSHAT and CDR2 is FNYEAQ (reference sequence). TCRdb itself ran the 5' RACE reads through MiXCR, one entry per CDR3 protein. The repertoire holds more than 250,000 distinct CDR3 sequences, roughly 8% seen once, with just over 14% in the top ten. This TCR derives from a male donor with ankylosing spondylitis. Material for sequencing was blood, either unsorted or a sorted T cell fraction (not recorded which). The J gene is TRBJ2-1, the V gene TRBV7-7, with TRBD2 matching over 12 bases. CDR3 residues: CASSIGLAGYDNEQFF. The CDR3 coding sequence is TGTGCTAGCAGCATTGGACTAGCGGGATACGACAATGAGCAGTTCTTC.